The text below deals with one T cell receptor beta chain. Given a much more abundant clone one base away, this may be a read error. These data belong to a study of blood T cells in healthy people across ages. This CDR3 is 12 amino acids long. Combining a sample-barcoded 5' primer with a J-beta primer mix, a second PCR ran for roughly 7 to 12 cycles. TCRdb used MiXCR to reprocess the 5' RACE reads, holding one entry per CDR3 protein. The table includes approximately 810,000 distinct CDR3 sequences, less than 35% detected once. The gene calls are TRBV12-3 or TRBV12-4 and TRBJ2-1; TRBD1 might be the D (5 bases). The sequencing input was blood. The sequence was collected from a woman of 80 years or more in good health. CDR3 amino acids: CASSFVGVERFF. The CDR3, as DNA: TGTGCCAGCAGCTTCGTAGGGGTTGAGCGGTTCTTC.